The present T cell receptor beta chain was sequenced within a study of T cell repertoires in cytomegalovirus infection. Overall study context: From public TCR beta signatures came an indication of both CMV infection and matching HLA type. Study-level points and caveats: Across the ex vivo response, the dominant clonotypes were HLA-C-restricted CMV-specific TCR beta clonotypes. The cumulative frequency of public TCR beta families identified carriers of CMV plus the relevant HLA.

This clonotype was seen many times. Its cognate antigen is unknown. From the reads, TCRdb called clonotypes with MiXCR, one entry per CDR3 protein. The table includes approximately 750,000 distinct CDR3 sequences, 35% to 45% detected once. Germline V gene sequence: CDR1 MNHNS, CDR2 SASEGT. V shed 5 bases, J shed 7 bases, and the junction held 17 bases outside the gene matches. There are 18 residues in the CDR3. The source is a human donor in good health (CMV status not recorded). Some clones in this sample may be carry-over from other donors' samples. The genes are TRBV6-1 and TRBJ1-6; TRBD1 matches at 7 bases. Input material: PBMCs. The CDR3 loop is CASSLYRGSYMSNSPLHF. CDR3 nucleotides: TGTGCCAGCAGTCTATACAGGGGTTCCTACATGAGCAATTCACCCCTCCACTTT.